This TCR beta chain emerged from a study of T cell changes during pregnancy in multiple sclerosis. The CDR3 is 14 amino acids. Germline CDR1 is SGHAT and CDR2 is FQNNGV. V was pared by 1 base and J by 8 bases, with 14 bases between. Only in-frame clones appear in the TCRdb table, and some are missing; sequencing was by immunoSEQ multiplex PCR. Of roughly 88,000 clones in the sample, 80% to 95% are singletons; the top ten hold about 1.5%. The sequence came from a female donor with multiple sclerosis, enrolled in a pregnancy study. The gene calls are TRBV11-2 and TRBJ1-2; no definite D call. Sequenced material: peripheral blood, taken in the first trimester of pregnancy. CDR3 sequence reads: CASSLGGPLEGYTF. Written as DNA, the CDR3 is TGTGCCAGCAGCTTAGGAGGGCCCCTGGAGGGCTACACCTTC.